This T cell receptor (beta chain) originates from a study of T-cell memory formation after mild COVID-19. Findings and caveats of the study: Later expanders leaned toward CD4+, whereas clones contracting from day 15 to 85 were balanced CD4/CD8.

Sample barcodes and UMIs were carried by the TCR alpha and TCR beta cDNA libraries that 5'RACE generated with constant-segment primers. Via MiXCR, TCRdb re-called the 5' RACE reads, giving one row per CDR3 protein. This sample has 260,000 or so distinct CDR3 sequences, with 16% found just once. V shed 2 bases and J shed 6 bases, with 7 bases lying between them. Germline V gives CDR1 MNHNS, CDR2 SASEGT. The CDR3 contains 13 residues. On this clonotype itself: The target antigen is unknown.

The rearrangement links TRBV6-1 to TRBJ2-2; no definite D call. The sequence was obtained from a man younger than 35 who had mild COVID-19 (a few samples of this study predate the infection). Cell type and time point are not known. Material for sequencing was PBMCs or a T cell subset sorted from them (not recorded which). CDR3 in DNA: TGTGCCAGCAGTGAATTGCCATCCGGGGAGCTGTTTTTT. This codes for CASSELPSGELFF.